The rows below give T cell receptor beta chains drawn from one sample of a study of T cells in Graves' hyperthyroidism and ophthalmopathy. TCRdb called the multiplex PCR reads again in MiXCR, with one record for every CDR3 protein. Of about 380,000 distinct CDR3 sequences listed, about 18% are singletons. Sample: blood. All receptors come from a man between 18 and 35 years old with Graves' ophthalmopathy. CDR3s include the opening cysteine and the closing phenylalanine or tryptophan. D genes are given only for firm matches. The size of a clone is reported for some rows only, either as once, few or many, or as a class for expanded clones.

size: many; length: 13; V: TRBV7-6; D: -; J: TRBJ2-1; CDR3: CASSLVQYNEQFF; DNA: TGTGCCAGCAGCTTAGTTCAGTACAATGAGCAGTTCTTC
size: many; length: 16; V: TRBV28; D: TRBD2; J: TRBJ2-7; CDR3: CASRGGGASGGYEQYF; DNA: TGTGCCAGTCGAGGCGGAGGGGCTAGCGGGGGCTACGAGCAGTACTTC
size: few; length: 15; V: TRBV9; D: TRBD1; J: TRBJ1-6; CDR3: CASSGGGQGNSPLHF; DNA: TGTGCCAGCAGCGGGGGGGGACAGGGCAATTCACCCCTCCACTTT
size: few; length: 15; V: TRBV6-2/TRBV6-3; D: TRBD1; J: TRBJ2-7; CDR3: CASSYSIGQGYEQYF; DNA: TGTGCCAGCAGTTACTCGATTGGACAGGGGTACGAGCAGTACTTC
size: -; length: 15; V: TRBV25-1; D: TRBD1; J: TRBJ1-6; CDR3: CASSLGQGPYSPLHF; DNA: TGTGCCAGCAGTCTCGGACAGGGGCCTTATTCACCCCTCCACTTT
size: many; length: 12; V: TRBV2; D: -; J: TRBJ1-5; CDR3: CASSETRAPQHF; DNA: TGTGCCAGCAGTGAAACCCGGGCGCCCCAGCATTTT
size: few; length: 15; V: TRBV6-1; D: -; J: TRBJ1-5; CDR3: CASSLYSQNNQPQHF; DNA: TGTGCCAGCAGCTTATACAGCCAGAACAATCAGCCCCAGCATTTT
size: -; length: 14; V: TRBV9; D: -; J: TRBJ2-2; CDR3: CASSVGQATGELFF; DNA: TGTGCCAGCAGCGTCGGGCAGGCCACCGGGGAGCTGTTTTTT
size: many; length: 12; V: TRBV12-3/TRBV12-4; D: -; J: TRBJ2-7; CDR3: CASTQAGGEQYF; DNA: TGTGCCAGCACCCAAGCGGGTGGCGAGCAGTACTTC
size: many; length: 15; V: TRBV7-6; D: -; J: TRBJ2-3; CDR3: CASSVKDGGRDTQYF; DNA: TGTGCCAGCAGCGTCAAGGACGGTGGGAGAGATACGCAGTATTTT
size: -; length: 11; V: TRBV19; D: -; J: TRBJ1-3; CDR3: CASIYGNTIYF; DNA: TGTGCCAGCATATATGGAAACACCATATATTTT
size: many; length: 13; V: TRBV12-3/TRBV12-4; D: -; J: TRBJ1-3; CDR3: CASSFVYGDTIYF; DNA: TGTGCCAGCAGTTTCGTTTATGGGGACACCATATATTTT